These T cell receptor beta chains were read from a single sample in a study of T cell repertoires in cytomegalovirus infection. These receptors' targets are unknown. Via MiXCR, TCRdb re-called the reads, giving one row per CDR3 protein. The top ten clones hold roughly 13% of a sample with about a million distinct CDR3 sequences, roughly a third of them seen once. Sequences were derived from cultured CD8+ T cells from PBMCs, sampled from culture after CMV antigen stimulation. The receptors derive from a human donor in good health (CMV status not recorded). Some clones in this sample may be carry-over from other donors' samples. CDR3s include the opening cysteine and the closing phenylalanine or tryptophan. Each record gives: J gene, D gene, V gene, clone size, CDR3 DNA, CDR3 protein. A D gene is named only where the DNA matches it firmly. Expanded clones get a size class; other rows say once, few or many, or leave the size out.

j_call: TRBJ1-5; d_call: -; v_call: TRBV6-1; clone_size: few; cdr3_nt: TGTGCCAGCAGTGAAGGGTTCCGGGCGAGGCAGCCCCAGCATTTT; cdr3_aa: CASSEGFRARQPQHF
j_call: TRBJ2-1; d_call: TRBD1; v_call: TRBV5-1; clone_size: -; cdr3_nt: TGCGCCAGCAGCTTCAAAGGGTTCGGACAGGGGGCCGACGGTGAGCAGTTCTTC; cdr3_aa: CASSFKGFGQGADGEQFF
j_call: TRBJ2-5; d_call: -; v_call: TRBV12-3/TRBV12-4; clone_size: -; cdr3_nt: TGTGCCAGCAGATTCGTGGGAGTGGGGGAGACCCAGTACTTC; cdr3_aa: CASRFVGVGETQYF
j_call: TRBJ1-1; d_call: TRBD1; v_call: TRBV29-1; clone_size: -; cdr3_nt: TGCAGCGTGTCCCAGGGGGCGAACACTGAAGCTTTCTTT; cdr3_aa: CSVSQGANTEAFF
j_call: TRBJ2-7; d_call: -; v_call: TRBV14; clone_size: -; cdr3_nt: TGTGCCAGCAGCCATACAGGTTCCGGGATGCCCTACGAGCAGTACTTC; cdr3_aa: CASSHTGSGMPYEQYF
j_call: TRBJ1-4; d_call: -; v_call: TRBV11-2; clone_size: -; cdr3_nt: TGTGCCAGCAGCTTAGGAGGATTCAGTGAAAAACTGTTTTTT; cdr3_aa: CASSLGGFSEKLFF
j_call: TRBJ2-3; d_call: -; v_call: TRBV27; clone_size: -; cdr3_nt: TGTGCCAGCAGAGGATTCCGGGACAACCCTTTGGATACGCAGTATTTT; cdr3_aa: CASRGFRDNPLDTQYF
j_call: TRBJ1-1; d_call: TRBD1; v_call: TRBV2; clone_size: -; cdr3_nt: TGTGCCAGCAGTGTCACGGACAGGGCCACTGAAGCTTTCTTT; cdr3_aa: CASSVTDRATEAFF
j_call: TRBJ2-7; d_call: -; v_call: TRBV6-5; clone_size: -; cdr3_nt: TGTGCCAGCAGTTACTCCGGGACATGGGACGAGCAGTACTTC; cdr3_aa: CASSYSGTWDEQYF
j_call: TRBJ2-1; d_call: -; v_call: TRBV10-1; clone_size: few; cdr3_nt: TGCGCCAGCAGTGAGTCCGACAGAATCTGGGGCTACAATGAGCAGTTCTTC; cdr3_aa: CASSESDRIWGYNEQFF
j_call: TRBJ1-1; d_call: TRBD1; v_call: TRBV2; clone_size: many; cdr3_nt: TGTGCCAGCAGGGACAGGGCCCTTGAAGCTTTCTTT; cdr3_aa: CASRDRALEAFF
j_call: TRBJ1-4; d_call: -; v_call: TRBV7-6; clone_size: many; cdr3_nt: TGTGCCAGCAGCCAAGGGCCAGGGGATGAAAAACTGTTTTTT; cdr3_aa: CASSQGPGDEKLFF
j_call: TRBJ2-3; d_call: -; v_call: TRBV12-3/TRBV12-4; clone_size: -; cdr3_nt: TGTGCCAGCAGTTTCGAAGCCGCTCTCGGGGTATCCACAGATACGCAGTATTTT; cdr3_aa: CASSFEAALGVSTDTQYF
j_call: TRBJ1-6; d_call: -; v_call: TRBV12-3/TRBV12-4; clone_size: few; cdr3_nt: TGTGCCTCACCCTCAAGGGCAGGGCTTTGGGAGAATAATTCACCCCTCCACTTT; cdr3_aa: CASPSRAGLWENNSPLHF
j_call: TRBJ2-2; d_call: -; v_call: TRBV10-2; clone_size: few; cdr3_nt: TGCGCCAGCAGTGAGTGGTCAGCCATCTTCACCGGGGAGCTGTTTTTT; cdr3_aa: CASSEWSAIFTGELFF
j_call: TRBJ2-3; d_call: -; v_call: TRBV7-6; clone_size: -; cdr3_nt: TGTGCCAGCAGCCCCCCCGGGGTGGTGGGGGTGAGCACAGATACGCAGTATTTT; cdr3_aa: CASSPPGVVGVSTDTQYF
j_call: TRBJ2-1; d_call: TRBD1; v_call: TRBV19; clone_size: -; cdr3_nt: TGTGCCAGTAGTACTCCCCCGGGACAGGGGGCGAGTGAGCAGTTCTTC; cdr3_aa: CASSTPPGQGASEQFF
j_call: TRBJ2-1; d_call: -; v_call: TRBV7-6; clone_size: few; cdr3_nt: TGTGCCGGGAGGCAGGGTCCCTACAATGAGCAGTTCTTC; cdr3_aa: CAGRQGPYNEQFF
j_call: TRBJ2-1; d_call: -; v_call: TRBV5-4; clone_size: few; cdr3_nt: TGTGCCAGCAGCTTGGCCGAGATGGGGAGGAATGAGCAGTTCTTC; cdr3_aa: CASSLAEMGRNEQFF
j_call: TRBJ1-1; d_call: -; v_call: TRBV4-3; clone_size: few; cdr3_nt: TGCGCCAGCAGCCAAGATGCGGCAGGGTCATGGGATAGTGAAGCTTTCTTT; cdr3_aa: CASSQDAAGSWDSEAFF
j_call: TRBJ2-3; d_call: TRBD1; v_call: TRBV12-3/TRBV12-4; clone_size: -; cdr3_nt: TGTGCCAGCAGAATAAGGGACAGGGTGAGCCCTCCAACTAGCACAGATACGCAGTATTTT; cdr3_aa: CASRIRDRVSPPTSTDTQYF
j_call: TRBJ2-2; d_call: TRBD2; v_call: TRBV12-3/TRBV12-4; clone_size: -; cdr3_nt: TGTGCCAGCAGTCCACTAGCGGGGGGGCCGTTCGGGGAGCTGTTTTTT; cdr3_aa: CASSPLAGGPFGELFF
j_call: TRBJ2-3; d_call: -; v_call: TRBV7-9; clone_size: many; cdr3_nt: TGTGCCAGCAGCGGCGAGAGTGACACAGATACGCAGTATTTT; cdr3_aa: CASSGESDTDTQYF
j_call: TRBJ1-6; d_call: TRBD1; v_call: TRBV4-1; clone_size: -; cdr3_nt: TGCGCCAGCAGCCAAGATGGGACAGCAAATTCACCCCTCCACTTT; cdr3_aa: CASSQDGTANSPLHF
j_call: TRBJ2-4; d_call: -; v_call: TRBV28; clone_size: -; cdr3_nt: TGTGCCAGCAGATCTTCCCGGTGGGTAGCCAAAAACATTCAGTACTTC; cdr3_aa: CASRSSRWVAKNIQYF
j_call: TRBJ2-7; d_call: TRBD2; v_call: TRBV7-8; clone_size: many; cdr3_nt: TGTGCCAGCAGCTTCTCCGGGACTAGCGGTATCTACGAGCAGTACTTC; cdr3_aa: CASSFSGTSGIYEQYF
j_call: TRBJ2-2; d_call: -; v_call: TRBV7-6; clone_size: few; cdr3_nt: TGTGCCAGCAGCTTAACGCACGGGGAGCTGTTTTTT; cdr3_aa: CASSLTHGELFF
j_call: TRBJ1-4; d_call: TRBD1; v_call: TRBV7-2; clone_size: many; cdr3_nt: TGTGCCAGCAGCTTAGCGCTAGGGACAGGGCGAGAAAAACTGTTTTTT; cdr3_aa: CASSLALGTGREKLFF
j_call: TRBJ2-3; d_call: -; v_call: TRBV7-9; clone_size: few; cdr3_nt: TGTGCCAGCAGCCCCCCGCTGAGCCCAGATACGCAGTATTTT; cdr3_aa: CASSPPLSPDTQYF
j_call: TRBJ1-3; d_call: -; v_call: TRBV10-3; clone_size: once; cdr3_nt: TGTGCCATCCTCGACCAGTCCGGAAACACCATATATTTT; cdr3_aa: CAILDQSGNTIYF
j_call: TRBJ2-7; d_call: TRBD1; v_call: TRBV11-2; clone_size: -; cdr3_nt: TGTGCCAGCAGCCCCGCCAACAGGGGCCCCTACGAGCAGTACTTC; cdr3_aa: CASSPANRGPYEQYF
j_call: TRBJ2-3; d_call: TRBD1; v_call: TRBV25-1; clone_size: -; cdr3_nt: TGTGCCAGCAGTGAATTGACAGGGAAAAGCACAGATACGCAGTATTTT; cdr3_aa: CASSELTGKSTDTQYF
j_call: TRBJ2-1; d_call: TRBD2; v_call: TRBV14; clone_size: -; cdr3_nt: TGTGCCAGCAGCCAAGAGTGGACGGGGGGGATATACAATGAGCAGTTCTTC; cdr3_aa: CASSQEWTGGIYNEQFF
j_call: TRBJ2-1; d_call: TRBD1; v_call: TRBV7-2; clone_size: many; cdr3_nt: TGTGCCAGCAGCCCCGGGACAGTTCGAAGCTCCTACAATGAGCAGTTCTTC; cdr3_aa: CASSPGTVRSSYNEQFF
j_call: TRBJ2-5; d_call: -; v_call: TRBV19; clone_size: -; cdr3_nt: TGTGCCAGTAACTCCCAGGGTGAAGAGACCCAGTACTTC; cdr3_aa: CASNSQGEETQYF
j_call: TRBJ2-3; d_call: -; v_call: TRBV15; clone_size: -; cdr3_nt: TGTGCCACCAGCAGAAGGACTGGACCTAGCACAGATACGCAGTATTTT; cdr3_aa: CATSRRTGPSTDTQYF
j_call: TRBJ1-2; d_call: -; v_call: TRBV27; clone_size: few; cdr3_nt: TGTGCCAGCAGTTTAATGCCCAACAACTATGGCTACACCTTC; cdr3_aa: CASSLMPNNYGYTF
j_call: TRBJ2-3; d_call: -; v_call: TRBV10-3; clone_size: many; cdr3_nt: TGTGCCATCAGTCCCTCCATCATGGAGACAGATACGCAGTATTTT; cdr3_aa: CAISPSIMETDTQYF
j_call: TRBJ2-1; d_call: TRBD2; v_call: TRBV29-1; clone_size: -; cdr3_nt: TGCAGCGTTGAAGAAGGCGGGGGGGGCAATGAGCAGTTCTTC; cdr3_aa: CSVEEGGGGNEQFF
j_call: TRBJ1-2; d_call: -; v_call: TRBV7-2; clone_size: -; cdr3_nt: TGTGCCAGCAGCTTAGAGTTGTTTAACTATGGCTACACCTTC; cdr3_aa: CASSLELFNYGYTF
j_call: TRBJ1-4; d_call: TRBD1; v_call: TRBV7-6; clone_size: -; cdr3_nt: TGTGCCAGCAGCTCCCGGGACAGGGATGAAAAACTGTTTTTT; cdr3_aa: CASSSRDRDEKLFF
j_call: TRBJ1-2; d_call: -; v_call: TRBV18; clone_size: -; cdr3_nt: TGTGCCAGCTCACCATCAGGGACCCTTGGCTACACCTTC; cdr3_aa: CASSPSGTLGYTF
j_call: TRBJ2-7; d_call: TRBD1; v_call: TRBV7-8; clone_size: many; cdr3_nt: TGTGCCAGCAGCTTGGGACAGGGGGCCGTCAACGAGCAGTACTTC; cdr3_aa: CASSLGQGAVNEQYF
j_call: TRBJ1-1; d_call: -; v_call: TRBV7-9; clone_size: many; cdr3_nt: TGTGCCAGCAGCTTAGCAGGCCCGAGCACTGAAGCTTTCTTT; cdr3_aa: CASSLAGPSTEAFF
j_call: TRBJ2-7; d_call: TRBD1; v_call: TRBV27; clone_size: -; cdr3_nt: TGTGCCAGCAGTTTAAGTTGGGACAGGGCCTCCTACGAGCAGTACTTC; cdr3_aa: CASSLSWDRASYEQYF
j_call: TRBJ2-5; d_call: -; v_call: TRBV14; clone_size: -; cdr3_nt: TGTGCCAGCAGCCAAGGTCAAACCAAGTGGACCCAGTACTTC; cdr3_aa: CASSQGQTKWTQYF
j_call: TRBJ2-2; d_call: -; v_call: TRBV4-3; clone_size: -; cdr3_nt: TGCGCCAGCAGCCCCAGTGTAGAGCCGGCCGGGGAGCTGTTTTTT; cdr3_aa: CASSPSVEPAGELFF
j_call: TRBJ2-3; d_call: -; v_call: TRBV6-2/TRBV6-3; clone_size: -; cdr3_nt: TGTGCCAGCAGTTACTCGCGGGACACCTCGACAGATACGCAGTATTTT; cdr3_aa: CASSYSRDTSTDTQYF
j_call: TRBJ1-6; d_call: -; v_call: TRBV28; clone_size: few; cdr3_nt: TGTGCCAGCAGCCCCGAACACTTT; cdr3_aa: CASSPEHF
j_call: TRBJ2-3; d_call: TRBD1; v_call: TRBV7-6; clone_size: many; cdr3_nt: TGTGCCAGCAGCGCCCGACAGGGTGTATCAGATACGCAGTATTTT; cdr3_aa: CASSARQGVSDTQYF
j_call: TRBJ2-7; d_call: -; v_call: TRBV7-6; clone_size: few; cdr3_nt: TGTGCCAGCAGCTTCGGGGAGGAGGGCGAGCAGTACTTC; cdr3_aa: CASSFGEEGEQYF
j_call: TRBJ2-5; d_call: TRBD2; v_call: TRBV12-3/TRBV12-4; clone_size: few; cdr3_nt: TGTGCCAGCAGTTTCAGGCTAGCGGGGAAAGAGACCCAGTACTTC; cdr3_aa: CASSFRLAGKETQYF
j_call: TRBJ2-5; d_call: TRBD1; v_call: TRBV19; clone_size: -; cdr3_nt: TGTGCCAGTAAGCCCGGTCGACAGGGGGGATGGAAGACCCAGTACTTC; cdr3_aa: CASKPGRQGGWKTQYF
j_call: TRBJ2-5; d_call: -; v_call: TRBV12-3/TRBV12-4; clone_size: -; cdr3_nt: TGTTCCAGCAGTCCGGACTGGGGGGAGACCCAGTACTTC; cdr3_aa: CSSSPDWGETQYF
j_call: TRBJ2-7; d_call: -; v_call: TRBV6-1; clone_size: few; cdr3_nt: TGTGCCAGCAGTGAATCCCCTTATTCATACGAGCAGTACTTC; cdr3_aa: CASSESPYSYEQYF
j_call: TRBJ2-3; d_call: TRBD2; v_call: TRBV9; clone_size: -; cdr3_nt: TGTGCCAGCAGCGTATCCGGGGGGATGGCAGATACGCAGTATTTT; cdr3_aa: CASSVSGGMADTQYF
j_call: TRBJ1-4; d_call: -; v_call: TRBV25-1; clone_size: few; cdr3_nt: TGTGCCAGCAGTGTACAGGGCGGAAAACTGTTTTTT; cdr3_aa: CASSVQGGKLFF